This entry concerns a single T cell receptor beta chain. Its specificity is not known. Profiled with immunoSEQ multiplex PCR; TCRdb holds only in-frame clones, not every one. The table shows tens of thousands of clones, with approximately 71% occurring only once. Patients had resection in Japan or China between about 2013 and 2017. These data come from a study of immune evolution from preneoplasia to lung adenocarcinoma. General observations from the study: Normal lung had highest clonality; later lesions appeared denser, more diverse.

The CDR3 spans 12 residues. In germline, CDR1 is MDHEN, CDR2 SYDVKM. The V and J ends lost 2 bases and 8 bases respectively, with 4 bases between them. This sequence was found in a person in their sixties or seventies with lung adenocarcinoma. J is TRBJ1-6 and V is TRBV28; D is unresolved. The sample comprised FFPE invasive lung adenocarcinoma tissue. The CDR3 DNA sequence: TGTGCCAGCAGTTTACTTTATTCACCCCTCCACTTT. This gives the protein CASSLLYSPLHF. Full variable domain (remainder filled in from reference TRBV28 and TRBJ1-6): DVKVTQSSRYLVKRTGEKVFLECVQDMDHENMFWYRQDPGLGLRLIYFSYDVKMKEKGDIPEGYSVSREKKERFSLILESASTNQTSMYLCASSLLYSPLHFGNGTRLTVT.